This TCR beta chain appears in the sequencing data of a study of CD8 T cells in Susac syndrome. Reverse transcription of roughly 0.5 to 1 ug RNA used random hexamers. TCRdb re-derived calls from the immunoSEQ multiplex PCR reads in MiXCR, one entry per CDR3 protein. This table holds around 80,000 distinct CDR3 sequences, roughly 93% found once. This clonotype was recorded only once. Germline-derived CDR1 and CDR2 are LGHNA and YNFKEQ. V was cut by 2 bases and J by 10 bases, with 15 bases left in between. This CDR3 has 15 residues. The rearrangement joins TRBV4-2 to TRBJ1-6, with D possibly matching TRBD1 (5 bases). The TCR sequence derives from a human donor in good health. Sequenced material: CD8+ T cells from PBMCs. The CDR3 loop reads CASSQPGREDSPLHF. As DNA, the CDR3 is TGTGCCAGCAGCCAACCGGGACGGGAAGACTCACCCCTCCACTTT.